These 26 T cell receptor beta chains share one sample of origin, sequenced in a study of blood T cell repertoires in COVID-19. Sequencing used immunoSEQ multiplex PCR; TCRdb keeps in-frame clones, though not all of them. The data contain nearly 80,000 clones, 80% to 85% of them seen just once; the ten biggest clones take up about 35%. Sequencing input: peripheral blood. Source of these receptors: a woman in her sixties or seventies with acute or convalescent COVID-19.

DNA for the CDR3: TGTGCCAGCACGACTAGCGAGAGGCCAGATACGCAGTATTTT. Translating gives CASTTSERPDTQYF. This chain links TRBV2 with TRBJ2-3; 8 bases are a match to TRBD2. The germline gives CDR1 SNHLY, CDR2 FYNNEI. There are 14 residues in the CDR3. V shed 7 bases and J 4 bases; nucleotides not matched to a gene: 7.

In nucleotides, the CDR3 is TGTGCCAGCAGCTTAAACAGGGCGAACACCGGGGAGCTGTTTTTT. It yields the protein CASSLNRANTGELFF. V and J are TRBV7-3 and TRBJ2-2; D possibly corresponds to TRBD1 (6 bases). V shed 1 base and J shed 0 bases, with 6 bases lying between them. The germline gives CDR1 SGHTA, CDR2 FQGTGA. The CDR3 runs to 15 residues.

The CDR3 nucleotides read TGTGCCAGCAGCCAAGGAAGGAGGGGGCTAGGGGAGCAGTACTTC. Its translation is CASSQGRRGLGEQYF. This chain links TRBV3-1 (or the pseudogene TRBV3-2) with TRBJ2-7; possible D gene TRBD1, 7 bases. In germline, CDR1 is LGHDT, CDR2 YNNKEL (reference sequence). The CDR3 covers 15 residues. Trimming cost V 1 base and J 7 bases, with 17 bases left between them.

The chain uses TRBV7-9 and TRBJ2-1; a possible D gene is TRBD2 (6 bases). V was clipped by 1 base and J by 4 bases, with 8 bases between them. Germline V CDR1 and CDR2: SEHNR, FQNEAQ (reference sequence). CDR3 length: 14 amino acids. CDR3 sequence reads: CASSLGGLYNEQFF. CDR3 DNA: TGTGCCAGCAGCTTAGGGGGACTTTACAATGAGCAGTTCTTC.

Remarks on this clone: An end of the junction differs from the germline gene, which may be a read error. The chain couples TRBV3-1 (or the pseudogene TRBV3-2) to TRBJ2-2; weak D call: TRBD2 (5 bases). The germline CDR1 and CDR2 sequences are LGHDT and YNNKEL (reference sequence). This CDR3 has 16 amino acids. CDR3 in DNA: TGTGCCAGCAGCCAAGATACTGCTTTGAACACCGGGGAGCTGGTTTTT. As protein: CASSQDTALNTGELVF.

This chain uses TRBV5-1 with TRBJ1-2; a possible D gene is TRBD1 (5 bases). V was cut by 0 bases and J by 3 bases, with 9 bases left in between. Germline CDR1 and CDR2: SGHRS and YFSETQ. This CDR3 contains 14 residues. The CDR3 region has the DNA TGCGCCAGCAGCTTGGAGGGGAATGACTATGGCTACACCTTC. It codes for CASSLEGNDYGYTF.

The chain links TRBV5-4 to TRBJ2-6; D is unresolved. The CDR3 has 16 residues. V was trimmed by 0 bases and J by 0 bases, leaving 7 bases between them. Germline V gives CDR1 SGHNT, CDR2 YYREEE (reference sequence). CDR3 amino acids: CASSLDGLSGANVLTF. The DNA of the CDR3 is TGTGCCAGCAGCTTGGACGGTCTCTCTGGGGCCAACGTCCTGACTTTC.

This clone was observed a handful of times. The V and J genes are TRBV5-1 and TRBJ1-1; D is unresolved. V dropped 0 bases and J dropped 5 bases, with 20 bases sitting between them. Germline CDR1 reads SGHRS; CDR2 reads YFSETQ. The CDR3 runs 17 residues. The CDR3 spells CASSLDSVRVRGTEAFF. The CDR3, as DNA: TGCGCCAGCAGCTTGGACTCTGTGAGGGTGAGAGGTACTGAAGCTTTCTTT.

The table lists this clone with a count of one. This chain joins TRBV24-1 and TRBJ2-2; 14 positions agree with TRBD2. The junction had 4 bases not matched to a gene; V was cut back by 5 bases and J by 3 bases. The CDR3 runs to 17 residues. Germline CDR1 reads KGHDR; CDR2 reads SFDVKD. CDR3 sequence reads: CATSAGGLAGDTGELFF. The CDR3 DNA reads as TGTGCCACCAGTGCCGGGGGACTAGCGGGGGACACCGGGGAGCTGTTTTTT.

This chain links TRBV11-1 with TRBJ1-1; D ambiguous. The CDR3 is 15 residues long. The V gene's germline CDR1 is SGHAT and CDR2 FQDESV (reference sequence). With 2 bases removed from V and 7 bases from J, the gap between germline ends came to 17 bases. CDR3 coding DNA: TGTGCCAGCAGCTTACTCTCTTCACCAGGAGGTGAAGCTTTCTTT. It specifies CASSLLSSPGGEAFF.

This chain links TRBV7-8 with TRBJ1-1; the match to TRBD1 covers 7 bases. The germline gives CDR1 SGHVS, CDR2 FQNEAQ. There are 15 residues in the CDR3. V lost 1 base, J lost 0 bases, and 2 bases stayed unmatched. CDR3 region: CASSLGTGLNTEAFF. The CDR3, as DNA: TGTGCCAGCAGCTTAGGGACAGGACTGAACACTGAAGCTTTCTTT.

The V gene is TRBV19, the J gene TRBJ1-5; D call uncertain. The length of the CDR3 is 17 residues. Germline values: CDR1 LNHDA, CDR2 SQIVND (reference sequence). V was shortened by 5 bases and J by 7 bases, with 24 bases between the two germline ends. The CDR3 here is CASSSTSGRAVRQPQHF. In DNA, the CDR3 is TGTGCCAGTAGTTCAACTTCGGGGAGGGCGGTGAGACAGCCCCAGCATTTT.

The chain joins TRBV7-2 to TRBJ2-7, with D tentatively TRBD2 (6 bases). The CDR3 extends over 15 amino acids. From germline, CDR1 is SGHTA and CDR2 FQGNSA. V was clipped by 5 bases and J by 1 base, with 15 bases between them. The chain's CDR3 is CASSTGLPGSYEQYF. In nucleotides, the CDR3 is TGTGCCAGCAGCACGGGACTTCCAGGATCCTACGAGCAGTACTTC.

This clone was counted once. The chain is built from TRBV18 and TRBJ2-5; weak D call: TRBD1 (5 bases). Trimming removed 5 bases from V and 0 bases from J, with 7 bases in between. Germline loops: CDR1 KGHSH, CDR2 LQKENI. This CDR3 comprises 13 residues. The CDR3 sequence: CASSNRNQETQYF. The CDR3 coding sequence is TGTGCCAGCTCAAACAGGAACCAAGAGACCCAGTACTTC. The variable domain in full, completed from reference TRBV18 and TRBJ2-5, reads NAGVMQNPRHLVRRRGQEARLRCSPMKGHSHVYWYRQLPEEGLKFMVYLQKENIIDESGMPKERFSAEFPKEGPSILRIQQVVRGDSAAYFCASSNRNQETQYFGPGTRLLVL.

In DNA form, the CDR3 reads TGTGCCAGCAGCCAAGACGGGACAGGCGTTCCGGACACCATATATTTT. Protein product: CASSQDGTGVPDTIYF. The chain couples TRBV4-2 to TRBJ1-3; 8 positions match TRBD1. The CDR3 consists of 16 residues. V shed 0 bases, J shed 8 bases, and the junction held 9 bases outside the gene matches. Germline CDR1 and CDR2: LGHNA and YNFKEQ.

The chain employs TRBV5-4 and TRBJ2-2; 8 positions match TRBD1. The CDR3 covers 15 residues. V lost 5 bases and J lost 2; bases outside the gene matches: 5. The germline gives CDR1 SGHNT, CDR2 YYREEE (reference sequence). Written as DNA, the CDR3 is TGTGCCAGCAGTCGGGACAGGCGAAACACCGGGGAGCTGTTTTTT. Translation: CASSRDRRNTGELFF.

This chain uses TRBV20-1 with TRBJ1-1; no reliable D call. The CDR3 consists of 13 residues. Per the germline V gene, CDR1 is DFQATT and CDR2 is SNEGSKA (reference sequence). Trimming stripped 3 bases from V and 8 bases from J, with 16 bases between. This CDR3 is CSASPVTPVEAFF. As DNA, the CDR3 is TGCAGTGCTAGTCCCGTTACACCCGTCGAAGCTTTCTTT.

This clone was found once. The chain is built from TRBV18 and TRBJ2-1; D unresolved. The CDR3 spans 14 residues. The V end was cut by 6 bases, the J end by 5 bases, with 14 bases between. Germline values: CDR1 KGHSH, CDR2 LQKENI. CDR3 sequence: CASSPPSGHNEQFF. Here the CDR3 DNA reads TGTGCCAGCTCTCCCCCGAGTGGGCACAATGAGCAGTTCTTC. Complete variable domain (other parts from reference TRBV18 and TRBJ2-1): NAGVMQNPRHLVRRRGQEARLRCSPMKGHSHVYWYRQLPEEGLKFMVYLQKENIIDESGMPKERFSAEFPKEGPSILRIQQVVRGDSAAYFCASSPPSGHNEQFFGPGTRLTVL.

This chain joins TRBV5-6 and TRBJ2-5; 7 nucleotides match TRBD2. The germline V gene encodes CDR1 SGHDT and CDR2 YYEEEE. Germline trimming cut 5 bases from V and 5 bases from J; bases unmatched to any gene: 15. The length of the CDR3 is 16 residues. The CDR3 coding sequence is TGTGCCAGCAGTAAGCCATGGACTAGTTTTAGGGAGACCCAGTACTTC. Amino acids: CASSKPWTSFRETQYF.

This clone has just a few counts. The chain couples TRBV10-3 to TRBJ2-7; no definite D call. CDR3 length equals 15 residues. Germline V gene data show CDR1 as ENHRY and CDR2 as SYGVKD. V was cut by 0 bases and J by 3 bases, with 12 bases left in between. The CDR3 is CAISESRQNHYEQYF. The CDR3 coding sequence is TGTGCCATCAGTGAGTCCAGGCAGAATCACTACGAGCAGTACTTC.

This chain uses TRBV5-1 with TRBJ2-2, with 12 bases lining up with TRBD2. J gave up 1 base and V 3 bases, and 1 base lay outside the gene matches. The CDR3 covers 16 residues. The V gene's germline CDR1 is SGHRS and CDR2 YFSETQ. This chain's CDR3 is CASSWTSGMNTGELFF. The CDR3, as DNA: TGCGCCAGCAGCTGGACTAGCGGGATGAACACCGGGGAGCTGTTTTTT.

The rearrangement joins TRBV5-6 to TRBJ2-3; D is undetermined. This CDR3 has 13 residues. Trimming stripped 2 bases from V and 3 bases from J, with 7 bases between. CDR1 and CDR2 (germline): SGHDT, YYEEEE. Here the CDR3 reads CASSFYGTDTQYF. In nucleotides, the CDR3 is TGTGCCAGCAGCTTCTATGGTACAGATACGCAGTATTTT.

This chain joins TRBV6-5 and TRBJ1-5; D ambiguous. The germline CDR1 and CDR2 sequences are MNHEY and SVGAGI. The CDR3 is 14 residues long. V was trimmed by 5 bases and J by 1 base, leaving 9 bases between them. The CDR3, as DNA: TGTGCCAGCAGTCAACTTTTGAGCAATCAGCCCCAGCATTTT. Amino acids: CASSQLLSNQPQHF.

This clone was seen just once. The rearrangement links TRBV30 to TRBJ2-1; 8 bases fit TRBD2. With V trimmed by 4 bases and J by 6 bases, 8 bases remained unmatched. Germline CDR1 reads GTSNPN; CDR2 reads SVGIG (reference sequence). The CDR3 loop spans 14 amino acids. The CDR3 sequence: CAWTSGTRFNEQFF. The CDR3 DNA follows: TGTGCCTGGACTTCCGGGACTAGGTTCAATGAGCAGTTCTTC.

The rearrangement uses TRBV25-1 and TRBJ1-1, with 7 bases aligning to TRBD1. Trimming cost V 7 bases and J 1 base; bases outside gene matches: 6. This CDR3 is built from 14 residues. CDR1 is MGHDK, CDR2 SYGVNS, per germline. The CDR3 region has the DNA TGTGCCAGCAACCCCACAGGGGCGAACACTGAAGCTTTCTTT. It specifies CASNPTGANTEAFF.

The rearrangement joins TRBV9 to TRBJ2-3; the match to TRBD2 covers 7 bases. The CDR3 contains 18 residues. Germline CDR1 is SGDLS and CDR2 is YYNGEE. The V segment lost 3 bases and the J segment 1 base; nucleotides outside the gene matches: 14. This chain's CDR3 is CASSAVGAGAARTDTQYF. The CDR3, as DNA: TGTGCCAGCAGCGCCGTCGGGGCGGGAGCGGCCCGCACAGATACGCAGTATTTT.